The next 29 T cell receptor beta chains were all read from a single sample in a study of beta chain features in type 1 diabetes. The investigators reverse transcribed all of the isolated RNA, so they sequenced expressed TCRB transcripts. This table comes from immunoSEQ multiplex PCR, and its TCRdb copy is limited to in-frame clones, with some not included. The sample includes around 250,000 clones, 27% of them seen just once. Sequencing was performed on central memory CD4+ T cells from blood. All receptors come from a man in his thirties or forties in good health.

The chain joins TRBV11-2 to TRBJ2-5; D may match TRBD1 or TRBD2 (6 bases each). V was trimmed by 5 bases and J by 2 bases, leaving 12 bases between them. Germline loops: CDR1 SGHAT, CDR2 FQNNGV. CDR3 length: 14 amino acids. Here the CDR3 DNA reads TGTGCCAGCAGCCAAGGGGGGAGTCAAGAGACCCAGTACTTC. This translates into CASSQGGSQETQYF.

The CDR3 DNA follows: TGTGCCAGCAGGCCCTCCAGGGCCCACGAGCAGTACTTC. Translating it yields CASRPSRAHEQYF. The V and J genes are TRBV27 and TRBJ2-7, with D maybe TRBD1 (5 bases). V lost 6 bases and J lost 5, with 14 bases in between. This CDR3 has 13 residues. Looked up from germline, CDR1 is MNHEY and CDR2 is SMNVEV (reference sequence).

This clone appeared a few times. J is TRBJ2-1 and V is TRBV11-2; D could derive from TRBD1 or TRBD2 (5 bases each). The CDR3 is made up of 15 amino acids. CDR1 and CDR2 (germline): SGHAT, FQNNGV. Between the trimmed V and J ends, which lost 5 bases and 3 bases, there was a span of 14 bases. The chain's CDR3 is CASSTTRDHYNEQFF. CDR3 bases: TGTGCCAGCAGCACCACTAGGGACCACTACAATGAGCAGTTCTTC.

The rearrangement links TRBV5-1 to TRBJ2-5; weak D call: TRBD1 (5 bases). Germline-derived CDR1 and CDR2 are SGHRS and YFSETQ. CDR3 size: 14 residues. Between the trimmed V and J ends, which lost 5 bases and 5 bases, there was a span of 16 bases. The CDR3 sequence is CASSFQGFGETQYF. The CDR3 DNA sequence: TGCGCCAGCAGTTTCCAGGGTTTCGGGGAGACCCAGTACTTC.

This clone occurred a few times. The V gene is TRBV18, the J gene TRBJ1-1; TRBD1 aligns across 7 bases. The CDR3 spans 15 residues. V lost 3 bases, J lost 4 bases, and 8 bases stayed unmatched. Germline V gene data show CDR1 as KGHSH and CDR2 as LQKENI. Written as DNA, the CDR3 is TGTGCCAGCTCACCGACACAGGGGACGAGCACTGAAGCTTTCTTT. Protein: CASSPTQGTSTEAFF.

This clone was counted between two and nine times. This chain links TRBV7-9 with TRBJ2-7, with D possibly matching TRBD2 (5 bases). V lost 8 bases and J lost 1, with 15 bases in between. The CDR3 extends over 14 amino acids. The germline V gene has CDR1 SEHNR and CDR2 FQNEAQ (reference sequence). The CDR3 spells CASGRTGKSYEQYF. The CDR3 DNA reads as TGTGCCAGCGGGCGGACCGGGAAGTCCTACGAGCAGTACTTC.

The chain joins TRBV11-1 to TRBJ2-3; 7 nucleotides agree with TRBD2. The germline V gene encodes CDR1 SGHAT and CDR2 FQDESV (reference sequence). Germline trimming cut 2 bases from V and 1 base from J; bases unmatched to any gene: 6. This CDR3 is built from 16 residues. This CDR3 reads CASSLLSSGGTDTQYF. As DNA, the CDR3 is TGTGCCAGCAGCTTACTTTCTAGCGGCGGCACAGATACGCAGTATTTT.

In this sample, this clone turned up a few times. This rearrangement joins TRBV5-4 to TRBJ2-1, with D perhaps given as TRBD1 or TRBD2 (5 bases each). The CDR3 is made up of 15 amino acids. V was clipped by 3 bases and J by 1 base, with 11 bases between them. CDR1 and CDR2 (germline): SGHNT, YYREEE (reference sequence). The CDR3: CASSSPRGSYNEQFF. The CDR3 coding sequence is TGTGCCAGCAGCTCGCCGAGGGGTTCCTACAATGAGCAGTTCTTC.

This clone occurred a few times. This chain links TRBV9 with TRBJ1-1; possible D gene TRBD1, 6 bases. Per germline, CDR1 SGDLS and CDR2 YYNGEE. V lost 3 bases to trimming and J lost 0 bases, with 12 bases between them. This CDR3 spans 15 amino acids. CDR3 sequence reads: CASSAQTGVNTEAFF. The CDR3 nucleotides read TGTGCCAGCAGCGCCCAGACAGGCGTGAACACTGAAGCTTTCTTT.

Only a few counts were recorded for this clone. J is TRBJ2-3 and V is TRBV6-5; TRBD2 might be the D (5 bases). Germline assignment: CDR1 MNHEY and CDR2 SVGAGI. Trimming removed 8 bases from V and 8 bases from J, with 20 bases in between. The CDR3 loop spans 14 amino acids. CDR3 amino acids: CASHAGYSGGTQYF. In DNA form, the CDR3 reads TGTGCCAGCCATGCGGGCTACAGCGGAGGTACGCAGTATTTT.

The chain joins TRBV25-1 to TRBJ1-6; 9 positions match TRBD1. Per the germline V gene, CDR1 is MGHDK and CDR2 is SYGVNS. CDR3 length: 16 amino acids. The junction had 8 bases not matched to a gene; V was cut back by 3 bases and J by 8 bases. CDR3 in DNA: TGTGCCAGCAGTGATCAGACAGGGGGGTCGTATTCACCCCTCCACTTT. It specifies CASSDQTGGSYSPLHF.

This clone has just a few counts. The rearrangement links TRBV9 to TRBJ2-3, with D unresolved. The V end lost 1 base, the J end lost 2 bases, and 8 bases lay between the germline ends. This CDR3 has 14 amino acids. Germline V gene data show CDR1 as SGDLS and CDR2 as YYNGEE. CDR3 nucleotide sequence: TGTGCCAGCAGCGTATCGACTGACACAGATACGCAGTATTTT. Translating gives CASSVSTDTDTQYF.

The chain uses TRBV6-1 and TRBJ1-2, with D possibly being TRBD1 (5 bases). The CDR3 spans 13 residues. CDR1 is MNHNS, CDR2 SASEGT, per germline. The V and J ends lost 2 bases and 4 bases respectively, with 8 bases between them. The CDR3 DNA reads TGTGCCAGCAGTGAAATTCAGGGCTATGGCTACACCTTC. This gives the protein CASSEIQGYGYTF.

The V gene is TRBV7-2, the J gene TRBJ2-3; unclear D gene. Deletions cut 8 bases from V and 2 bases from J, with 14 bases between. The CDR3 has 14 residues. Germline V lookup: CDR1 SGHTA, CDR2 FQGNSA. The DNA of the CDR3 is TGTGCCAGCGGGGTTCAGAGAACCACAGATACGCAGTATTTT. Translated, it gives CASGVQRTTDTQYF.

This clone was seen only a few times. The chain is built from TRBV2 and TRBJ1-6, with D uncertain. Germline values: CDR1 SNHLY, CDR2 FYNNEI. Trimming cost V 1 base and J 1 base, with 2 bases left between them. This CDR3 contains 14 residues. CDR3 bases: TGTGCCAGCAGTGAAGAGTCCTATAATTCACCCCTCCACTTT. This codes for CASSEESYNSPLHF.

This rearrangement joins TRBV30 to TRBJ1-2, with D hard to call. Germline values: CDR1 GTSNPN, CDR2 SVGIG (reference sequence). Trimming stripped 0 bases from V and 8 bases from J, with 13 bases between. The CDR3 covers 13 residues. In DNA form, the CDR3 reads TGTGCCTGGAGTGTACGTCCAGAACGGGGCTACACCTTC. Translation: CAWSVRPERGYTF.

This clone was seen a few times. The chain couples TRBV18 to TRBJ2-5; D is unresolved. The CDR3 consists of 11 residues. Trimming left V 6 bases short and J 5 bases short, with 7 bases between. Germline V gene sequence: CDR1 KGHSH, CDR2 LQKENI. This chain's CDR3 is CASSAFETQYF. CDR3 in DNA: TGTGCCAGCTCTGCCTTCGAGACCCAGTACTTC.

CDR3 protein: CASSLGGTTSAPPFYF. The CDR3 region has the DNA TGTGCCAGCAGCTTAGGGGGGACAACCTCCGCGCCCCCTTTTTACTTC. This chain links TRBV7-2 with TRBJ2-5; tentative D call: TRBD1 (6 bases). V was clipped by 1 base and J by 14 bases, with 26 bases between them. From germline, CDR1 is SGHTA and CDR2 FQGNSA. This CDR3 spans 16 amino acids.

This clone was counted a few times. The chain couples TRBV23-1 to TRBJ2-7, with TRBD1 identical over 7 bases. TRBV23-1 is known as an ORF, though its function is uncertain. Trimming cost V 0 bases and J 2 bases; bases outside gene matches: 4. The CDR3 spans 15 residues. This chain's CDR3 is CASSQSRTGTYEQYF. The CDR3 DNA reads as TGCGCCAGCAGTCAATCGAGGACAGGAACCTACGAGCAGTACTTC.

The V call is TRBV29-1, the J call TRBJ1-2, with D unclear. The CDR3 contains 12 residues. Germline values: CDR1 SQVTM, CDR2 ANQGSEA. V lost 7 bases and J lost 8, with 17 bases in between. The CDR3 sequence: CSAIKAGGGYTF. In DNA, the CDR3 is TGCAGCGCCATAAAGGCGGGTGGCGGCTACACCTTC. Supplemented by reference TRBV29-1 and TRBJ1-2, the full variable domain reads SAVISQKPSRDICQRGTSLTIQCQVDSQVTMMFWYRQQPGQSLTLIATANQGSEATYESGFVIDKFPISRPNLTFSTLTVSNMSPEDSSIYLCSAIKAGGGYTFGSGTRLTVV.

The chain has TRBV30 and TRBJ2-1; 7 nucleotides match TRBD2. The trim removed 2 bases at V and 4 bases at J, leaving 8 bases unmatched. Germline V gene data show CDR1 as GTSNPN and CDR2 as SVGIG (reference sequence). The CDR3 length is 15 residues. CDR3 nucleotides: TGTGCCTGGAGTACGCAGGCTAGCGGATACAATGAGCAGTTCTTC. This sequence encodes CAWSTQASGYNEQFF.

A remark on this clone: Other DNA sequences in this sample translate to the same CDR3. V is TRBV29-1 and J is TRBJ1-1; maybe TRBD1 (6 bases). CDR1 is SQVTM and CDR2 is ANQGSEA in the germline V gene. There are 12 residues in the CDR3. Trimming cost V 4 bases and J 4 bases, with 10 bases left between them. The CDR3 reads CSVVGGLTEAFF. CDR3 nucleotides: TGCAGCGTTGTTGGGGGGCTCACTGAAGCTTTCTTT.

In its sample, this clone was seen a few times. This chain joins TRBV7-2 and TRBJ2-5; 10 bases line up with TRBD1. The CDR3 has 15 amino acids. Trimming cost V 5 bases and J 4 bases; bases outside gene matches: 7. Looked up from germline, CDR1 is SGHTA and CDR2 is FQGNSA. CDR3 sequence reads: CASSPGQGSRETQYF. The DNA for the CDR3 is TGTGCCAGCAGCCCGGGACAGGGGAGTCGAGAGACCCAGTACTTC.

This chain uses TRBV14 with TRBJ2-5; D perhaps matches TRBD2 (6 bases). Per the germline V gene, CDR1 is SGHDN and CDR2 is FVKESK. There are 15 residues in the CDR3. Trimming took 2 bases from V and 4 from J, leaving 14 bases between them. The CDR3, as DNA: TGTGCCAGCAGCCAAAGGGAGGTGGGCCGAGAGACCCAGTACTTC. This codes for CASSQREVGRETQYF.

This clone was counted between two and nine times. V and J are TRBV2 and TRBJ1-5; 11 nucleotides agree with TRBD1. Germline V gene lookup returns CDR1 SNHLY and CDR2 FYNNEI. With 5 bases clipped from V and 5 bases from J, the junction kept 2 bases outside the gene matches. This CDR3 has 14 amino acids. In nucleotides, the CDR3 is TGTGCCAGCAGTAGGACAGGGGGCGATCAGCCCCAGCATTTT. As protein: CASSRTGGDQPQHF.

This chain uses TRBV9 with TRBJ2-1; 8 nucleotides line up with TRBD1. Trimming cost V 3 bases and J 2 bases; bases outside gene matches: 4. CDR1 and CDR2 (germline): SGDLS, YYNGEE. This CDR3 has 15 amino acids. The CDR3 loop is CASSAQGVPYNEQFF. The CDR3 coding sequence is TGTGCCAGCAGCGCACAGGGGGTCCCCTACAATGAGCAGTTCTTC.

This chain uses TRBV11-1 with TRBJ2-3, with D unresolved. The germline CDR1 and CDR2 sequences are SGHAT and FQDESV (reference sequence). The germline V and J ends were trimmed by 0 bases and 0 bases, with 4 bases remaining between them. This CDR3 is built from 14 residues. DNA of the CDR3: TGTGCCAGCAGCTTAGCGATTAGCACAGATACGCAGTATTTT. Its protein product is CASSLAISTDTQYF.

In this sample, this clone turned up many times. The V call is TRBV30, the J call TRBJ1-5, with D maybe TRBD1 (5 bases). The CDR3 sequence is 13 residues long. V lost 3 bases, J lost 5 bases, and 11 bases lay in between. Germline V gene lookup returns CDR1 GTSNPN and CDR2 SVGIG (reference sequence). In DNA, the CDR3 is TGTGCCTGGAGCCCAGGGTCCCATCAGCCCCAGCATTTT. This codes for CAWSPGSHQPQHF.

This clone appeared many times. This chain links TRBV28 with TRBJ1-1; tentative D call: TRBD1 (5 bases). The germline gives CDR1 MDHEN, CDR2 SYDVKM. V lost 2 bases, J lost 4 bases, and 5 bases lay in between. This CDR3 is built from 12 residues. Written as DNA, the CDR3 is TGTGCCAGCAGTTTAGACAGCACTGAAGCTTTCTTT. Translated, it gives CASSLDSTEAFF.